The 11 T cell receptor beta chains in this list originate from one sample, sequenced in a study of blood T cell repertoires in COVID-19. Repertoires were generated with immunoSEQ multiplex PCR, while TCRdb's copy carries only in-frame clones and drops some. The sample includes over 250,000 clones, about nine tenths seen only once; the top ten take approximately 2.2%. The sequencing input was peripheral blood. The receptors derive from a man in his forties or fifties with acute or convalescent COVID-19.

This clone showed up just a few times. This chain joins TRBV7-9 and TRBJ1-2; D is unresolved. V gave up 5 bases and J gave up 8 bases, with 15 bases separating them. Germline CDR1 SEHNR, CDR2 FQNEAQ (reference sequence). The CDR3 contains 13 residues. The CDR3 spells CASSEDSAGGYTF. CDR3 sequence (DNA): TGTGCCAGCAGCGAGGACTCGGCCGGCGGCTACACCTTC.

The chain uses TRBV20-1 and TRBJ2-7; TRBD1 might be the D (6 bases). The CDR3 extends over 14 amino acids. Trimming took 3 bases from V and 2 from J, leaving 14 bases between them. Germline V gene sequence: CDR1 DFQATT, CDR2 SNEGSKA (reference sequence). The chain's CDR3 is CSASTDSDTYEQYF. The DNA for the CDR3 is TGCAGTGCTAGTACGGACAGCGATACCTACGAGCAGTACTTC.

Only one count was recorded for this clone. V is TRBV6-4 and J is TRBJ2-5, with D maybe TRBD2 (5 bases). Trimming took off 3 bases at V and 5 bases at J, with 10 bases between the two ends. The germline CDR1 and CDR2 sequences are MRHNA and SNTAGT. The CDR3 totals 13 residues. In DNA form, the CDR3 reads TGTGCCAGCAGTGATGGCCCGGGGGAGACCCAGTACTTC. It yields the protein CASSDGPGETQYF.

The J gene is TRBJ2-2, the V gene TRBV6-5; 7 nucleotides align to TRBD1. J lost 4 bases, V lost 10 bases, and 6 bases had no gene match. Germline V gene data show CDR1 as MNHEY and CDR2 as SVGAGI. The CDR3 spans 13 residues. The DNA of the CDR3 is TGTGCCACGACCACAGGGGTCACCGGGGAGCTGTTTTTT. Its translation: CATTTGVTGELFF.

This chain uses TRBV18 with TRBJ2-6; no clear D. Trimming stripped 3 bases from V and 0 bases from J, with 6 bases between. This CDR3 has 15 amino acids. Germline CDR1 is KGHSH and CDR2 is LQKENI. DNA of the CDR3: TGTGCCAGCTCACCGGCCGTCTCTGGGGCCAACGTCCTGACTTTC. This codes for CASSPAVSGANVLTF.

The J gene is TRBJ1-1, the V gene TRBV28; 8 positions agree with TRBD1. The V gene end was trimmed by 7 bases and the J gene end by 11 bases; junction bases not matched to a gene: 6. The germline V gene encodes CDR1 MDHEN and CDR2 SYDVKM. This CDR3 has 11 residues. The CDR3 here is CASTSQGGAFF. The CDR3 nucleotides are TGTGCCAGCACCTCACAGGGGGGGGCTTTCTTT.

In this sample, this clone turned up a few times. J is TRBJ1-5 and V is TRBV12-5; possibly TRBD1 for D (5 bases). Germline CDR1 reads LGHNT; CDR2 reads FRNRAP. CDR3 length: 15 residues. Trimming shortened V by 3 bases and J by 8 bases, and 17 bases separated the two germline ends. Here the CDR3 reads CASGFGRGGMEPQHF. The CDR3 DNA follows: TGTGCTAGTGGTTTTGGGAGGGGAGGGATGGAGCCCCAGCATTTT.

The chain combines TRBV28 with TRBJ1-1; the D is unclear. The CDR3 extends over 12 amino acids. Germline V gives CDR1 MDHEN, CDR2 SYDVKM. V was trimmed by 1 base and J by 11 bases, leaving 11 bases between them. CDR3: CASSLSESWAFF. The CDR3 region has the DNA TGTGCCAGCAGTTTATCTGAGTCTTGGGCTTTCTTT. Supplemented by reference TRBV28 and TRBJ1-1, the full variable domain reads DVKVTQSSRYLVKRTGEKVFLECVQDMDHENMFWYRQDPGLGLRLIYFSYDVKMKEKGDIPEGYSVSREKKERFSLILESASTNQTSMYLCASSLSESWAFFGQGTRLTVV.

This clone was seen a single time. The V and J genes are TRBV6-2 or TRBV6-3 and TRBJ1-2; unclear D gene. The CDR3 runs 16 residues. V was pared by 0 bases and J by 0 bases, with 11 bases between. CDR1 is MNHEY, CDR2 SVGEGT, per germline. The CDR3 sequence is CASSYSPPRSNYGYTF. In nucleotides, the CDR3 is TGTGCCAGCAGTTACTCTCCTCCGAGATCTAACTATGGCTACACCTTC.

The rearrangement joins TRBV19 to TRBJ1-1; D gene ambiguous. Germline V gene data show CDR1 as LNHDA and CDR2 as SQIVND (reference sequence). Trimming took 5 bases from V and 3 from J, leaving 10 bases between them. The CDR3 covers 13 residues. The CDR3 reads CASSVGRDTEAFF. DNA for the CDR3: TGTGCCAGTAGTGTAGGACGGGACACTGAAGCTTTCTTT.

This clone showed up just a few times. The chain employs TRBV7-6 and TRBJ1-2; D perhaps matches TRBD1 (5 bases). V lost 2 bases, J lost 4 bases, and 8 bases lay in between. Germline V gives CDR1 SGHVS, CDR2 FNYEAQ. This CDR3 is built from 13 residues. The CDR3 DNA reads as TGTGCCAGCAGCTTACAGGGATTCTATGGCTACACCTTC. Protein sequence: CASSLQGFYGYTF.